The 19 T cell receptor beta chains below all came from one sample that was sequenced in a study of post-analysis software for immune sequencing data. Unique molecular identifiers had been added to the TCR beta cDNA libraries. TCRdb fed the PCR reads into MiXCR, producing one record per CDR3 protein. The sample yields 150,000 to 200,000 distinct CDR3 sequences, around 34% seen once. Sequencing used blood, obtained after autologous hematopoietic stem cell transplantation. Receptor source: a girl between 10 and 17 years old with multiple sclerosis.

V usage is TRBV27 and J usage is TRBJ2-5; no clear D gene. CDR3 size: 14 residues. CDR1 and CDR2 (germline): MNHEY, SMNVEV (reference sequence). V lost 1 base to trimming and J lost 9 bases, with 15 bases between them. Here the CDR3 reads CASSLLGSPEAQYF. DNA of the CDR3: TGTGCCAGCAGTTTATTGGGTAGCCCCGAGGCCCAGTACTTC.

This chain links TRBV15 with TRBJ1-1, with D possibly being TRBD1 (5 bases). Germline CDR1 and CDR2: LNHNV and YYDKDF (reference sequence). The CDR3 is 12 amino acids. V gave up 2 bases and J gave up 8 bases, with 9 bases separating them. DNA for the CDR3: TGTGCCACCAGCAGATGGGGGACCGAAGCTTTCTTT. Residues: CATSRWGTEAFF.

This clonotype was recorded many times. The rearrangement joins TRBV12-3 or TRBV12-4 to TRBJ2-5; the D call may be TRBD1 or TRBD2 (5 bases each). The V end lost 7 bases, the J end lost 3 bases, and 24 bases lay between the germline ends. The length of the CDR3 is 17 residues. The CDR3 loop is CASITPVFGALEETQYF. CDR3 nucleotides: TGTGCCAGCATCACCCCAGTATTCGGGGCGTTGGAAGAGACCCAGTACTTC.

The chain carries TRBV28 and TRBJ1-5, with D tentatively TRBD1 (5 bases). Trimming left V 6 bases short and J 7 bases short, with 10 bases between. Germline CDR1 is MDHEN and CDR2 is SYDVKM. This CDR3 contains 12 residues. The CDR3 loop reads CASSSGGQPQHF. DNA of the CDR3: TGTGCCAGCAGCTCCGGGGGGCAGCCCCAGCATTTT. Combining the CDR3 with reference TRBV28 and TRBJ1-5 gives the whole variable domain DVKVTQSSRYLVKRTGEKVFLECVQDMDHENMFWYRQDPGLGLRLIYFSYDVKMKEKGDIPEGYSVSREKKERFSLILESASTNQTSMYLCASSSGGQPQHFGDGTRLSIL.

This sequence joins TRBV10-2 and TRBJ2-7; TRBD1 might be the D (6 bases). The V gene lost 10 bases and the J gene lost 4 bases, with 14 bases spanning the gap. CDR1 and CDR2 (germline): WSHSY, SAAADI. The CDR3 consists of 12 residues. CDR3 nucleotides: TGCGCCACCCACACCGGGACATACGAGCAGTACTTC. This gives the protein CATHTGTYEQYF.

This clonotype was seen a few times. The chain combines TRBV7-9 with TRBJ2-7, with no clear D. In germline, CDR1 is SEHNR, CDR2 FQNEAQ (reference sequence). This CDR3 region has 12 residues. V lost 1 base, J lost 12 bases, and 13 bases lay in between. Here the CDR3 reads CASSLGRIPRYF. For the CDR3, the DNA is TGTGCCAGCAGCTTAGGTCGCATCCCCCGGTACTTC.

The chain employs TRBV7-2 and TRBJ2-5, with TRBD2 as a possible D gene (5 bases). With 3 bases removed from V and 5 bases from J, the gap between germline ends came to 10 bases. CDR1 SGHTA and CDR2 FQGNSA come from the germline V gene. The CDR3 loop spans 13 amino acids. The CDR3 protein is CASSFLQRETQYF. Here the CDR3 DNA reads TGTGCCAGCAGCTTTTTACAGCGGGAGACCCAGTACTTC.

The chain has TRBV10-3 and TRBJ2-4; the D gene is possibly TRBD1 (6 bases). The J call may be incorrect, as the DNA end agrees better with TRBJ2-7. This CDR3 comprises 15 residues. Germline lookup yields CDR1 ENHRY and CDR2 SYGVKD. In nucleotides, the CDR3 is TGTGCCATCAGTGAGCGGGACATCATTGGAGCCGAGCAGTACTTC. As protein: CAISERDIIGAEQYF.

This sequence joins TRBV12-3 or TRBV12-4 and TRBJ1-1; D gene ambiguous. This CDR3 has 15 residues. Trimming removed 7 bases at V and 6 bases at J, with 21 bases between. Written as DNA, the CDR3 is TGTGCCAGCAACCTTCACCGTACCGGGGAGGCTGAAGCTTTCTTT. Its translation is CASNLHRTGEAEAFF.

V gene TRBV10-3 combines with J gene TRBJ1-2; a weak D match, TRBD1 (5 bases). V lost 7 bases and J 9 bases, leaving 18 bases between the germline ends. Germline CDR1 is ENHRY and CDR2 is SYGVKD. This CDR3 is built from 13 residues. CDR3 sequence (DNA): TGTGCCATCACGGAGGGGACTCCGGAGAGCTACACCTTC. Its translation is CAITEGTPESYTF.

V and J are TRBV6-4 and TRBJ1-1, with no clear D. CDR3 size: 12 residues. Trimming cost V 5 bases and J 3 bases, with 7 bases left between them. Germline V lookup: CDR1 MRHNA, CDR2 SNTAGT. CDR3 nucleotides: TGTGCCAGCAGTACCCGAGACACTGAAGCTTTCTTT. Translating gives CASSTRDTEAFF.

This clonotype was observed once. V is TRBV5-1 and J is TRBJ2-5; D is perhaps TRBD1 or TRBD2 (6 bases each). This CDR3 has 13 amino acids. V lost 1 base and J 9 bases, leaving 13 bases between the germline ends. CDR1 is SGHRS and CDR2 is YFSETQ in the germline V gene. CDR3 region: CASSLHREEAQYF. The CDR3 DNA follows: TGCGCCAGCAGCTTGCACAGGGAGGAGGCCCAGTACTTC.

This clonotype was found a few times. This sequence may be a read error, since a much larger clone differs from it by one base. The genes are TRBV6-2 or TRBV6-3 and TRBJ2-6; 8 bases align to TRBD1. CDR3 length equals 16 residues. Per germline, CDR1 MNHEY and CDR2 SVGEGT. The CDR3 protein is CASSRTGNSGANVRTF. The CDR3 nucleotides are TGTGCCAGCTCCCGGACAGGGAACTCTGGGGCCAACGTCCGGACTTTC.

The table lists this clonotype with a few counts. This rearrangement joins TRBV20-1 to TRBJ2-1; TRBD2 agrees at 14 bases. The CDR3 is 15 residues long. V was clipped by 6 bases and J by 3 bases; unmatched bases: 4. Germline CDR1 is DFQATT and CDR2 is SNEGSKA (reference sequence). The CDR3 sequence: CSAGTSGRIYNEQFF. The CDR3 region has the DNA TGCAGTGCCGGGACTAGCGGGAGAATCTACAATGAGCAGTTCTTC.

This clonotype turned up a few times. V usage is TRBV12-3 or TRBV12-4 and J usage is TRBJ2-1; a weak D match, TRBD2 (5 bases). Trimming stripped 2 bases from V and 1 base from J, with 9 bases between. CDR3 size: 15 residues. The CDR3 nucleotides are TGTGCCAGCAGTTTAACGGGAAGGTCCTACAATGAGCAGTTCTTC. Its protein product is CASSLTGRSYNEQFF.

This clonotype showed up many times. The chain has TRBV29-1 and TRBJ2-1; unclear D gene. This CDR3 region has 10 residues. The ends were cut back, 4 bases at V and 4 bases at J, with 2 bases in the middle. The V gene's germline CDR1 is SQVTM and CDR2 ANQGSEA. The CDR3 bases are TGCAGCGTTGTTTACAATGAGCAGTTCTTC. It yields the protein CSVVYNEQFF.

V usage is TRBV6-5 and J usage is TRBJ1-6, with D possibly matching TRBD1 (5 bases). This CDR3 region has 15 residues. V dropped 2 bases and J dropped 5 bases, with 10 bases sitting between them. Germline CDR1 reads MNHEY; CDR2 reads SVGAGI. The CDR3: CASSYTEQDNSPLHF. The CDR3 nucleotides read TGTGCCAGCAGTTACACCGAACAGGATAATTCACCCCTCCACTTT.

This clonotype was detected many times. This chain connects TRBV6-5 to TRBJ2-7; 7 nucleotides match TRBD1. The CDR3 has 17 residues. The V and J ends lost 6 bases and 0 bases, in that order; junction bases with no gene match: 14. The germline V gene has CDR1 MNHEY and CDR2 SVGAGI. The CDR3 region is CASSRNPDRQSSYEQYF. Here the CDR3 DNA reads TGTGCCAGCAGCCGAAACCCGGACAGGCAGAGCTCCTACGAGCAGTACTTC.

The J gene is TRBJ2-7, the V gene TRBV19; D might be TRBD2 (5 bases). The end of the DNA is better explained by TRBJ2-5, so the J call may be wrong. The CDR3 has 14 amino acids. Germline V gene data show CDR1 as LNHDA and CDR2 as SQIVND (reference sequence). CDR3 nucleotides: TGTGCCAGTAGTATAGTCGGGGAACGGTGGACCCAGTACTTC. It specifies CASSIVGERWTQYF.